This T cell receptor beta chain was captured in a study of cytomegalovirus exposure and HLA in healthy donors. Findings and caveats of the study: An Asian-associated ancestry cluster reportedly showed fewer N-insertions than the roughly 670-donor mean in a later analysis.

Remarks on this clone: Its antigen remains unknown.

Healthy bone marrow donors formed the donor group. The CDR3 loop spans 13 amino acids. The trim removed 6 bases at V and 4 bases at J, leaving 5 bases unmatched. Per germline, CDR1 MNHNY and CDR2 SVGAGI (reference sequence). The PCR used 60 Vbeta and 13 Jbeta primers. Sequencing used immunoSEQ multiplex PCR; TCRdb keeps in-frame clones, though not all of them. The sample has approximately 170,000 clones; almost 80% are singletons. Sequenced input: PBMCs. The gene calls are TRBV6-6 and TRBJ2-7, with 8 nucleotides matching TRBD1. The receptor's source is a young man in good health and CMV-seropositive. CDR3 sequence: CASRPGGAYEQYF. Here the CDR3 DNA reads TGTGCCAGCAGGCCAGGGGGCGCTTACGAGCAGTACTTC.